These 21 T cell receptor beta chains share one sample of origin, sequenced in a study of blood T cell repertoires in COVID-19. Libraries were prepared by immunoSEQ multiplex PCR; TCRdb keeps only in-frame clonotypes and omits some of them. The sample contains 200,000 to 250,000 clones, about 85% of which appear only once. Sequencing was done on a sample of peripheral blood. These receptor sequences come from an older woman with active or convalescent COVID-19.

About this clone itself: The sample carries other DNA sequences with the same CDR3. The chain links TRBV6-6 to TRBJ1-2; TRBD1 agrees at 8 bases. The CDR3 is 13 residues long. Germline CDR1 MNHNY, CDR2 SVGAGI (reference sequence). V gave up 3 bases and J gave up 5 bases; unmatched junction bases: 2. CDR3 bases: TGTGCCAGCAGTTATACAGGGGGTTATGGCTACACCTTC. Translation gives CASSYTGGYGYTF.

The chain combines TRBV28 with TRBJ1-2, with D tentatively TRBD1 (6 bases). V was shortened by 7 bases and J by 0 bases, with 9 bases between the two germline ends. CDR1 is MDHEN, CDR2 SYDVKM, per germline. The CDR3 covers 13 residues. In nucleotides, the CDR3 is TGTGCCAGCAAGAGGACAGCTAACTATGGCTACACCTTC. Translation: CASKRTANYGYTF.

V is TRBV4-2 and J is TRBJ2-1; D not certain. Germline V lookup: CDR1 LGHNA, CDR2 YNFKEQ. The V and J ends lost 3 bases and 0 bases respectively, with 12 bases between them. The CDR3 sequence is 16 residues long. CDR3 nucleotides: TGTGCCAGCAGCCATTTTAGCCGGAGCTCCTACAATGAGCAGTTCTTC. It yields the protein CASSHFSRSSYNEQFF.

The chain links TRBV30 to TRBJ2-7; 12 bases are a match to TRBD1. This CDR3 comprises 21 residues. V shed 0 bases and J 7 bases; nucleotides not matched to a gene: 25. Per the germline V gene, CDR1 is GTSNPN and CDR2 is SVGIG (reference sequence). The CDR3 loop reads CAWSVGDRGLIDLRKRVEQYF. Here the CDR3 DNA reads TGTGCCTGGAGTGTTGGGGACAGGGGGCTGATCGACCTGAGAAAGAGGGTGGAGCAGTACTTC.

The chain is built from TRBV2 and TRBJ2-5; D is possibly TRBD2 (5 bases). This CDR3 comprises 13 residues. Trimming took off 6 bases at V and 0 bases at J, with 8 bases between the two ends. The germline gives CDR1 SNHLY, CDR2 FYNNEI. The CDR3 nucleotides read TGTGCCAGCAGGGGAGACAACCAAGAGACCCAGTACTTC. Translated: CASRGDNQETQYF.

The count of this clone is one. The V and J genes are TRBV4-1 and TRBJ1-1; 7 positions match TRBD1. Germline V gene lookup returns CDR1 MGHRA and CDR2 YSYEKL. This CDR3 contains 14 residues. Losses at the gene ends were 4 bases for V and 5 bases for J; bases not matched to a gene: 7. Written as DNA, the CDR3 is TGCGCCAGCAGCCCGACTTTCAGGGGGACTGAAGCTTTCTTT. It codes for CASSPTFRGTEAFF.

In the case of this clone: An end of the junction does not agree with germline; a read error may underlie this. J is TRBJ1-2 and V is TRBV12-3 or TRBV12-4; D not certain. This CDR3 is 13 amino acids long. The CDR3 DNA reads TGTGCCAGCAGCCAATTCTCTCCGTTTAGACTGCTCTTC. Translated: CASSQFSPFRLLF.

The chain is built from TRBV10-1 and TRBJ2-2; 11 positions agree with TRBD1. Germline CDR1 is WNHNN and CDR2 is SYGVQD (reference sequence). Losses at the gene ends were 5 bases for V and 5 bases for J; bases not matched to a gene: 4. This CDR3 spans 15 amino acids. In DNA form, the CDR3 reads TGCGCCAGCAGTCAGGACAGGGGGCGAACCGGGGAGCTGTTTTTT. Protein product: CASSQDRGRTGELFF.

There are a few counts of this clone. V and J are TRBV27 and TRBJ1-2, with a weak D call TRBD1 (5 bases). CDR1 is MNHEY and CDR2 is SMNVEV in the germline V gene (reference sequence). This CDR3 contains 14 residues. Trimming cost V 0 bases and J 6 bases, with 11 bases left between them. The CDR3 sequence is CASSLSIGADGYTF. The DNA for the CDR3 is TGTGCCAGCAGTTTATCGATAGGGGCGGATGGCTACACCTTC.

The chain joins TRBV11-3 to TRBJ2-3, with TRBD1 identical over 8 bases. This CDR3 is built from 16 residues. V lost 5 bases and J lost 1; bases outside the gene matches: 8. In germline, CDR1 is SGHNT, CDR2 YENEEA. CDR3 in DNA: TGTGCCAGCAGCCAACCGCAGGGGGCAGGCACAGATACGCAGTATTTT. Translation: CASSQPQGAGTDTQYF. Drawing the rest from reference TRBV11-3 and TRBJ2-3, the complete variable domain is EAGVVQSPRYKIIEKKQPVAFWCNPISGHNTLYWYLQNLGQGPELLIRYENEEAVDDSQLPKDRFSAERLKGVDSTLKIQPAELGDSAVYLCASSQPQGAGTDTQYFGPGTRLTVL.

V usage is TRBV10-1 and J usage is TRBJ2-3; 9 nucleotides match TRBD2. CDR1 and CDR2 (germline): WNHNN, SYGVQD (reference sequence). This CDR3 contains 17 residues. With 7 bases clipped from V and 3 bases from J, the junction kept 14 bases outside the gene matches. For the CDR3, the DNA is TGCGCCAGCATACCCGAGATTAGCGGGAGTATGACAGATACGCAGTATTTT. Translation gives CASIPEISGSMTDTQYF.

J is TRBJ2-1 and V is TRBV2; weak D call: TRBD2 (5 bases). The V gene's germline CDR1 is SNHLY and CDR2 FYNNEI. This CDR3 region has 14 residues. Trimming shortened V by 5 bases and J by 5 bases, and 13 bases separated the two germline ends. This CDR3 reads CASSTRARDNEQFF. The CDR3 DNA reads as TGTGCCAGCAGTACGAGGGCGCGTGACAATGAGCAGTTCTTC.

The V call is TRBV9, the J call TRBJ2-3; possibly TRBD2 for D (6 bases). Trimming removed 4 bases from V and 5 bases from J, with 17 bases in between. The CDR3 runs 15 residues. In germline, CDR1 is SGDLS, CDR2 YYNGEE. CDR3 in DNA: TGTGCCAGCAGCACCACTCCGGGAGAGATAGATACGCAGTATTTT. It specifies CASSTTPGEIDTQYF.

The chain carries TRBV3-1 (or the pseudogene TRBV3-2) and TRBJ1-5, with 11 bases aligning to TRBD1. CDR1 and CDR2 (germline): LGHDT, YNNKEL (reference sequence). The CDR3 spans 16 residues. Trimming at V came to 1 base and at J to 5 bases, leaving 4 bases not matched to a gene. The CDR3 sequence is CASSQGTGGWDQPQHF. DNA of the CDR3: TGTGCCAGCAGCCAAGGGACAGGGGGCTGGGATCAGCCCCAGCATTTT.

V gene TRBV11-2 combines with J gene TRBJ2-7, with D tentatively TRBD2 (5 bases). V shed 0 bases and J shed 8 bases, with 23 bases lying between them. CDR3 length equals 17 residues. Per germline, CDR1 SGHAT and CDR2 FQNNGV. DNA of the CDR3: TGTGCCAGCAGCTTAGATGACGGACTGCAGTTCGCGACGAAGCAGTACTTC. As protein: CASSLDDGLQFATKQYF.

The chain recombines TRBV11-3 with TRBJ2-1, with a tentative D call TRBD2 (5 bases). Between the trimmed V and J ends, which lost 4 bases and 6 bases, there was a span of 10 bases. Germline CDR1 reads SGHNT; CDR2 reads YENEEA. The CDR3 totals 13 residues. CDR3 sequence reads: CASSSSGSNEQFF. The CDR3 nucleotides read TGTGCCAGCAGCTCGAGCGGATCCAATGAGCAGTTCTTC.

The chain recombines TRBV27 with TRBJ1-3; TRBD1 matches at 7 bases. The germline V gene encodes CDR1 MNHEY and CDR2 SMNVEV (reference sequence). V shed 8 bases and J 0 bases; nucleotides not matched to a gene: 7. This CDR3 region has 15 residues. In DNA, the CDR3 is TGTGCCAGCGCCCTGACAGGGTTCTCTGGAAACACCATATATTTT. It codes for CASALTGFSGNTIYF.

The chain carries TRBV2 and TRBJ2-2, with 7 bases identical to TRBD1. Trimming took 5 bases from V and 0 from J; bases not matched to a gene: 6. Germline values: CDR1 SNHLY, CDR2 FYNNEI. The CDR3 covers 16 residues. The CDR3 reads CASSREGGANTGELFF. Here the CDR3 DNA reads TGTGCCAGCAGTAGGGAAGGGGGCGCGAACACCGGGGAGCTGTTTTTT.

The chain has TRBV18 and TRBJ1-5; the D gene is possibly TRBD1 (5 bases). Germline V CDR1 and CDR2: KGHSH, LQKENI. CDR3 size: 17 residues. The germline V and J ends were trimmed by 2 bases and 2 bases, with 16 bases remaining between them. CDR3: CASSPMGRGSGNQPQHF. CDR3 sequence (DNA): TGTGCCAGCTCACCAATGGGGCGGGGCTCTGGCAATCAGCCCCAGCATTTT.

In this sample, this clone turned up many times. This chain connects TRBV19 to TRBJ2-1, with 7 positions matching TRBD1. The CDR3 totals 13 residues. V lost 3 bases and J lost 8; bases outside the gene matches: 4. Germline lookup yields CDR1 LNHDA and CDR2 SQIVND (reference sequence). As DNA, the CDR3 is TGTGCCAGTAGTATGGTAGGGGGCCATGAGCAGTTCTTC. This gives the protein CASSMVGGHEQFF.

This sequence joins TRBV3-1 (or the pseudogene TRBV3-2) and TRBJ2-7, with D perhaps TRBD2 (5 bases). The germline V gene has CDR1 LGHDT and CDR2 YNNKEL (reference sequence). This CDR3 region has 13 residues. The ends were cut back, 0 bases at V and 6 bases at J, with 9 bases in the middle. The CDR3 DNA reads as TGTGCCAGCAGCCAAGAGCTAGCAAGCGAGCAGTACGTC. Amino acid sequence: CASSQELASEQYV.